This T cell receptor (beta chain) was captured in a study of T cell repertoires in cytomegalovirus infection. Across the whole study: Shared public TCR beta signatures pointed to both CMV infection and a matching HLA type.

As regards this clonotype: Antigen unknown.

MiXCR, applied by TCRdb to the reads, yields one record per CDR3 protein. Altogether approximately 990,000 distinct CDR3 sequences are present, roughly 30% being singletons, with the ten largest covering 11% to 15%. Germline assignment: CDR1 SGHRS and CDR2 YFSETQ. Trimming pared 7 bases from V and 0 bases from J, leaving 13 bases between. The CDR3 sequence is 14 residues long. Sequences were derived from cultured CD8+ T cells from PBMCs, sampled from culture after CMV antigen stimulation. V usage is TRBV5-1 and J usage is TRBJ1-2; possibly TRBD1 for D (6 bases). The TCR was taken from a human donor in good health (CMV status not recorded). Some clones in this sample may be carry-over from other donors' samples. CDR3: CASGYREANYGYTF. The CDR3 nucleotides read TGCGCCAGCGGATACAGGGAAGCTAACTATGGCTACACCTTC. Supplemented by reference TRBV5-1 and TRBJ1-2, the full variable domain reads KAGVTQTPRYLIKTRGQQVTLSCSPISGHRSVSWYQQTPGQGLQFLFEYFSETQRNKGNFPGRFSGRQFSNSRSEMNVSTLELGDSALYLCASGYREANYGYTFGSGTRLTVV.